This T cell receptor beta chain was profiled in a study of blood T cell repertoires in COVID-19. Across the whole study: Nucleic acid was either cDNA or gDNA, and it came from T cells, B-cell-depleted T cells, or PBMCs.

With 1 base removed from V and 3 bases from J, the gap between germline ends came to 4 bases. Germline V CDR1 and CDR2: SGHTA, FQGNSA. There are 13 residues in the CDR3. This clone was picked up a small number of times. Per the original data handling: How many nucleated cells were present was estimated from reference gene primer amplification. This table comes from immunoSEQ multiplex PCR, and its TCRdb copy is limited to in-frame clones, with some not included. From that table come the V and J calls and clone size; the DNA was used to work out D and trimming. The table lists 350,000 to 550,000 clones, nearly 90% of them singletons.

This TCR was sampled from a young woman with acute COVID-19. The chain employs TRBV7-2 and TRBJ1-5; D call uncertain. Material: PBMCs or T cells enriched from blood (not recorded which). The CDR3 DNA is TGTGCCAGCAGCTTAGACTACAATCAGCCCCAGCATTTT. Translation gives CASSLDYNQPQHF.